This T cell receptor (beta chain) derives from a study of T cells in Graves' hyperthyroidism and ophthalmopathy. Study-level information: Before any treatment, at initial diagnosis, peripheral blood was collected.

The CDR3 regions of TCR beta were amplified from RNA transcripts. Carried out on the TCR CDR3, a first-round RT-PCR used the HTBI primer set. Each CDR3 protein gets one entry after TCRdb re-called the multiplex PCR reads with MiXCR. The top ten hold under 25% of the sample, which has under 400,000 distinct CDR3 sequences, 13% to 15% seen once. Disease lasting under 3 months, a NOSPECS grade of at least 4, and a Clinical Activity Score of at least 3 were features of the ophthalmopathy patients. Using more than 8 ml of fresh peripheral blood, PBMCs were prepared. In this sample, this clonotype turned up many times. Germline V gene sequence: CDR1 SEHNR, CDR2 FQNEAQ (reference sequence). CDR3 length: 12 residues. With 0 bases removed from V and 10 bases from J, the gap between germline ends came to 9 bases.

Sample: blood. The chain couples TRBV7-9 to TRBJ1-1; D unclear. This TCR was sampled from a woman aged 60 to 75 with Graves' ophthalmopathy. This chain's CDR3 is CASSLALAGAFF. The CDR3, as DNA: TGTGCCAGCAGCTTAGCGCTGGCAGGAGCTTTCTTT.